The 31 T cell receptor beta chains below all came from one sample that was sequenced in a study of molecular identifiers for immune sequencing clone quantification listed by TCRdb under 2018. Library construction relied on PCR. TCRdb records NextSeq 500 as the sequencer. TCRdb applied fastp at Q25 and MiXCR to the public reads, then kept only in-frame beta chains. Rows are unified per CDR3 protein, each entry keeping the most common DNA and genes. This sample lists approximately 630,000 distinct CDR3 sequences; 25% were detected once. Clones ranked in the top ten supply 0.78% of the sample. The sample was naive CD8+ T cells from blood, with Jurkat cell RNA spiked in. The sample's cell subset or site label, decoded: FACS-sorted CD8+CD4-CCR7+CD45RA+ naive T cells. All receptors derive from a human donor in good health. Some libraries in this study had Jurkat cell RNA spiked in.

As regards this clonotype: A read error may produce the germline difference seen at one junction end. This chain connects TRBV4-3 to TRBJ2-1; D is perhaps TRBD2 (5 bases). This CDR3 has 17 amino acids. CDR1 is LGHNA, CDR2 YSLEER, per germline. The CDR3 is CASSQDPPGSSYNEQLF. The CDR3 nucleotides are TGCGCCAGCAGCCAAGACCCCCCGGGGAGCTCCTACAATGAGCAGTTATTC.

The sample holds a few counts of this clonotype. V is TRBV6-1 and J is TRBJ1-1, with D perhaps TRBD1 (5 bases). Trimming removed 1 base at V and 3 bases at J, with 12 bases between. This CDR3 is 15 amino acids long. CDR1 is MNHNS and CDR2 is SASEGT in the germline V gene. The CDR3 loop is CASSEGRGEDTEAFF. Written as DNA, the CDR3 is TGTGCCAGCAGTGAAGGACGGGGGGAGGACACTGAAGCTTTCTTT.

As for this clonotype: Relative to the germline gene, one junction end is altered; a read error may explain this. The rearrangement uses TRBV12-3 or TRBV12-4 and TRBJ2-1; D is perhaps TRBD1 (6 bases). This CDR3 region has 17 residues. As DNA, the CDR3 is TGTGCCATCAGTCCACGACAGGCCCCGTCGGGTTACAATGAGCAGTTCTTC. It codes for CAISPRQAPSGYNEQFF.

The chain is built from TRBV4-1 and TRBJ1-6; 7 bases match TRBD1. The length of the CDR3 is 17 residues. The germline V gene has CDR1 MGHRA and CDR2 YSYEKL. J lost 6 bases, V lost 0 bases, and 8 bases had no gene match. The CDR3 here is CASSQDRSGGPNSPLHF. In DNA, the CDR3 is TGCGCCAGCAGCCAAGACCGGTCAGGGGGGCCTAATTCACCCCTCCACTTT.

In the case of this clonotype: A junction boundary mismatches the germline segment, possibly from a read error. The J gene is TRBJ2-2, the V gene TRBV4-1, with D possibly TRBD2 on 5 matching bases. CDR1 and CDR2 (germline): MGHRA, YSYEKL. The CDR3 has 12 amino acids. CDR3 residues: CASSHSSGEPFF. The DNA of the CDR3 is TGCGCCAGCAGCCATTCAAGTGGGGAGCCGTTTTTT.

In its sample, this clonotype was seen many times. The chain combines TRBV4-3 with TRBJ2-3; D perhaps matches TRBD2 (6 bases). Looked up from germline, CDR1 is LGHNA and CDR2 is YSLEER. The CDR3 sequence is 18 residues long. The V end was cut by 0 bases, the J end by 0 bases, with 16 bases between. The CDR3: CASSQEMARGGSTDTQYF. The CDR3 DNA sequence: TGCGCCAGCAGCCAAGAAATGGCGCGGGGCGGAAGCACAGATACGCAGTATTTT.

CDR3 sequence (DNA): TGTGCCAGCAACCACCCCCGGATTAGCAATCAGCCCCAGCATTTT. Translation gives CASNHPRISNQPQHF. V usage is TRBV6-2 or TRBV6-3 and J usage is TRBJ1-5, with no clear D. V shed 7 bases and J shed 0 bases, with 13 bases lying between them. This CDR3 has 15 amino acids. Germline lookup yields CDR1 MNHEY and CDR2 SVGEGT.

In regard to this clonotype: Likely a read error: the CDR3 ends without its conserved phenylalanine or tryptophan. CDR3 in amino acids: CASSPTLGETQYL. The CDR3 DNA reads as TGTGCCAGCAGCCCGACTTTAGGAGAGACCCAGTACCTC. V gene TRBV7-2 combines with J gene TRBJ2-5; D remains unclear. Germline V lookup: CDR1 SGHTA, CDR2 FQGNSA. The CDR3 covers 13 residues. With 5 bases removed from V and 4 bases from J, the gap between germline ends came to 11 bases.

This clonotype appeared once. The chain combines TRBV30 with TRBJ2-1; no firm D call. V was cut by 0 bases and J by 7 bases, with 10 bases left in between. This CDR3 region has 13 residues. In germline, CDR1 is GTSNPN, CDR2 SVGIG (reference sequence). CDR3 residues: CAWSVNSINEQFF. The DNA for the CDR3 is TGTGCCTGGAGTGTAAACTCAATTAATGAGCAGTTCTTC.

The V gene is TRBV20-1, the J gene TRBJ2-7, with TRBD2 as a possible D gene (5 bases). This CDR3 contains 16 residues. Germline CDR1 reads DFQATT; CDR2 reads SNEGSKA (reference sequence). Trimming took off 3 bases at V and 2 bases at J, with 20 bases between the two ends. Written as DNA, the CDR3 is TGCAGTGCTAGTGAGGGCAGCGGCGACCCGGCCTACGAGCAGTACTTC. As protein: CSASEGSGDPAYEQYF.

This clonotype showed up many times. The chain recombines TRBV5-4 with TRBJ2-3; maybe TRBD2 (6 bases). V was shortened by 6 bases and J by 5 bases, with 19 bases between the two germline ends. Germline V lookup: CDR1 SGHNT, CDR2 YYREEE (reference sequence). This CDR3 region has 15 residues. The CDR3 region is CASNTLADAVDTQYF. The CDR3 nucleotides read TGTGCCAGCAACACATTAGCGGACGCGGTAGATACGCAGTATTTT. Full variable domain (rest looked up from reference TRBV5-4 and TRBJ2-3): ETGVTQSPTHLIKTRGQQVTLRCSSQSGHNTVSWYQQALGQGPQFIFQYYREEENGRGNFPPRFSGLQFPNYSSELNVNALELDDSALYLCASNTLADAVDTQYFGPGTRLTVL.

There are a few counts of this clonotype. The CDR3 here is CASSLSGESYNEQFF. CDR3 nucleotides: TGTGCCAGCAGCCTCTCCGGGGAATCCTACAATGAGCAGTTCTTC. The rearrangement links TRBV11-2 to TRBJ2-1, with a possible D match to TRBD2 (5 bases). Germline values: CDR1 SGHAT, CDR2 FQNNGV. With 5 bases removed from V and 1 base from J, the gap between germline ends came to 12 bases. This CDR3 spans 15 amino acids.

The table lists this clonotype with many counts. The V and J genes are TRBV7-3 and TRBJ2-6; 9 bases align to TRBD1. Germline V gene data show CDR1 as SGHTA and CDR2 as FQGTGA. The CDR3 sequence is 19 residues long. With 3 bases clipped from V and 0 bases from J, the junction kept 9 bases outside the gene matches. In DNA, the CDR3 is TGTGCCAGCAGCTTGGGACAGGGCCCCCTGGTCTCTGGGGCCAACGTCCTGACTTTC. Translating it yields CASSLGQGPLVSGANVLTF.

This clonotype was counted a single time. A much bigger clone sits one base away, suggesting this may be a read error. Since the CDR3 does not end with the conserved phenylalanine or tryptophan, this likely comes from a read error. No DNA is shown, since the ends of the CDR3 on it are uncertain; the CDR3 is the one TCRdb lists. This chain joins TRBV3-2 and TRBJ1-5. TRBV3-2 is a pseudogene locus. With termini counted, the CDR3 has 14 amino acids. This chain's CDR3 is CASSQGRGIQPQHV.

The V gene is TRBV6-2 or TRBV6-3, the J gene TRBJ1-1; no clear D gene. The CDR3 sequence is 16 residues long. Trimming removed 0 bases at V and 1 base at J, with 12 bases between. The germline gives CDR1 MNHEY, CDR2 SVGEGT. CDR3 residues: CASSYSTTWPNTEAFF. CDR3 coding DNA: TGTGCCAGCAGTTACTCGACAACCTGGCCGAACACTGAAGCTTTCTTT.

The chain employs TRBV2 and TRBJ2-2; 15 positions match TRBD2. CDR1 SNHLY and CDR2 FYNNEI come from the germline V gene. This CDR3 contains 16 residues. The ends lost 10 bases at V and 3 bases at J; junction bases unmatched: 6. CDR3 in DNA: TGTGCCACCCGGACTAGCGGGGGGGCTGACACCGGGGAGCTGTTTTTT. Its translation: CATRTSGGADTGELFF.

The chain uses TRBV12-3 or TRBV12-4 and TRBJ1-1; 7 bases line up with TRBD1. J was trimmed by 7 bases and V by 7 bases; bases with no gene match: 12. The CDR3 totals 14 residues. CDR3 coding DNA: TGTGCCAGCAATCCGACAGGGAGGACCTTTGAAGCTTTCTTT. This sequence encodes CASNPTGRTFEAFF.

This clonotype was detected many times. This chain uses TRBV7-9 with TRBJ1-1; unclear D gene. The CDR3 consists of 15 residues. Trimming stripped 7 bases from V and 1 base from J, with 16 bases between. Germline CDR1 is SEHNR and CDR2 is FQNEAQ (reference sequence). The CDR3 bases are TGTGCCAGCACCCTAGAGAGGGCCCCGAACACTGAAGCTTTCTTT. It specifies CASTLERAPNTEAFF. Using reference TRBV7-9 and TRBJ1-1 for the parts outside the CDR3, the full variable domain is DTGVSQNPRHKITKRGQNVTFRCDPISEHNRLYWYRQTLGQGPEFLTYFQNEAQLEKSRLLSDRFSAERPKGSFSTLEIQRTEQGDSAMYLCASTLERAPNTEAFFGQGTRLTVV.

The CDR3 nucleotides are TGTGCCAGCAGTTTAGCCGGACAGGACTATGGCTACACCTTC. Its protein product is CASSLAGQDYGYTF. The rearrangement links TRBV12-3 or TRBV12-4 to TRBJ1-2; 7 bases agree with TRBD1. The V segment lost 0 bases and the J segment 3 bases; nucleotides outside the gene matches: 1. This CDR3 contains 14 residues.

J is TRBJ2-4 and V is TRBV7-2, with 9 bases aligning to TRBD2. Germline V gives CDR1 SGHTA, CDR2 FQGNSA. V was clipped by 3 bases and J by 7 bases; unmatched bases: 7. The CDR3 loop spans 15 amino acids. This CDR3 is CASSFGISGGNIQYF. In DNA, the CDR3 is TGTGCCAGCAGCTTCGGTATTAGCGGGGGTAACATTCAGTACTTC.

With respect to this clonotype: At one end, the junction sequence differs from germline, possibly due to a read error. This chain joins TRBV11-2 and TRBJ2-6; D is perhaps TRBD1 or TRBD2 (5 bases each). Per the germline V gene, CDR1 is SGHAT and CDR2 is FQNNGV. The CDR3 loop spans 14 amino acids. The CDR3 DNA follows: TGTGCCAGCAGCCCCCTGCTCGGGGCCACCGTCCTGACTTTC. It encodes CASSPLLGATVLTF.

The DNA for the CDR3 is TGCAGTGCTAGTCGGTTCAGGGTACTTACCCCTAGCACAGATACGCAGTATTTT. Residues: CSASRFRVLTPSTDTQYF. V usage is TRBV20-1 and J usage is TRBJ2-3; D possibly corresponds to TRBD1 (5 bases). The CDR3 totals 18 residues. The V gene's germline CDR1 is DFQATT and CDR2 SNEGSKA (reference sequence). Trimming stripped 3 bases from V and 0 bases from J, with 22 bases between.

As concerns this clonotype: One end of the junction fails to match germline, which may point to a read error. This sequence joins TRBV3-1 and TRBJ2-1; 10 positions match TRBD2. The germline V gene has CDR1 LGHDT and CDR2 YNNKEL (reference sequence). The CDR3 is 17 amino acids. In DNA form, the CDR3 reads TGTGCCAGCAGCCACCTAGCGGGGGAAAGCTCCTACAGTGAGCAGTTCTTC. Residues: CASSHLAGESSYSEQFF.

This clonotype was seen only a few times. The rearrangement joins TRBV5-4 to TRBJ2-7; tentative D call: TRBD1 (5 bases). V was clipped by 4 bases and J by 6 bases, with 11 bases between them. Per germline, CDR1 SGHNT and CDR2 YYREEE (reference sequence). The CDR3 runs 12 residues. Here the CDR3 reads CASSVEGVEQYF. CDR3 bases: TGTGCCAGCAGCGTTGAAGGGGTCGAGCAGTACTTC.

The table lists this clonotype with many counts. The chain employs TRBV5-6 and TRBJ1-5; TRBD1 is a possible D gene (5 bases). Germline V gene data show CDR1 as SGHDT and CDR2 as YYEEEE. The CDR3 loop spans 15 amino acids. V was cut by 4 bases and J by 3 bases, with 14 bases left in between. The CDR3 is CASSAGPRANQPQHF. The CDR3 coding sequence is TGTGCCAGCAGCGCGGGACCCCGGGCCAATCAGCCCCAGCATTTT. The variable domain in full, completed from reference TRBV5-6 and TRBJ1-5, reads DAGVTQSPTHLIKTRGQQVTLRCSPKSGHDTVSWYQQALGQGPQFIFQYYEEEERQRGNFPDRFSGHQFPNYSSELNVNALLLGDSALYLCASSAGPRANQPQHFGDGTRLSIL.

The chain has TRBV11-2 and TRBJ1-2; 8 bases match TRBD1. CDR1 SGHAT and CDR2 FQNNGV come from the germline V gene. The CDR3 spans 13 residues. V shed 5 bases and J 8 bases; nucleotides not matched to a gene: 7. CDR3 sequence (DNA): TGTGCCAGCAGCGCGAACAGGGGGATGGGCTACACCTTC. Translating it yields CASSANRGMGYTF. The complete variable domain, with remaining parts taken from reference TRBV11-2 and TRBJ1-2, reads EAGVAQSPRYKIIEKRQSVAFWCNPISGHATLYWYQQILGQGPKLLIQFQNNGVVDDSQLPKDRFSAERLKGVDSTLKIQPAKLEDSAVYLCASSANRGMGYTFGSGTRLTVV.

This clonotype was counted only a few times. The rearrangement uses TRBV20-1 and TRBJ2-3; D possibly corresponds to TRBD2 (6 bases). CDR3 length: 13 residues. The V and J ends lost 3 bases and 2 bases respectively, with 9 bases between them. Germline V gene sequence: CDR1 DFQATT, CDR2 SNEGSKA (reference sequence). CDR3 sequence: CSASGRNTDTQYF. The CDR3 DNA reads TGCAGTGCTAGTGGGAGGAACACAGATACGCAGTATTTT.

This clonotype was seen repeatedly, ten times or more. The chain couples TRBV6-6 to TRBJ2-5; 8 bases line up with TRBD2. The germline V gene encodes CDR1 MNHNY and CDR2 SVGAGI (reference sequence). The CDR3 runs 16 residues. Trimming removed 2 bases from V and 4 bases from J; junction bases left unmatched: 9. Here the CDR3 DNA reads TGTGCCAGCAGTTACCCGGAGCGGGGGCTCTCAGAGACCCAGTACTTC. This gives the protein CASSYPERGLSETQYF.

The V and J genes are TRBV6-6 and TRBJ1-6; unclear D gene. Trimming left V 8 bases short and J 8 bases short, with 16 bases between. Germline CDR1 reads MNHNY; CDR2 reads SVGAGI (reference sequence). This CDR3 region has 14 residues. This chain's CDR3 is CASPFGSFYSPLHF. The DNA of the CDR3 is TGTGCCAGCCCCTTCGGCTCGTTCTATTCACCCCTCCACTTT.

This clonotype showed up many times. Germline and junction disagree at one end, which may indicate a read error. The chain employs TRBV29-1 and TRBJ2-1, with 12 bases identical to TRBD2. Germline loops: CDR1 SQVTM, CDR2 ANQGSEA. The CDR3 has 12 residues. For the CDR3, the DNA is TGCAGCGCTGAACTAGCGGGAGGTGAGCAGTTCTTC. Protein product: CSAELAGGEQFF.

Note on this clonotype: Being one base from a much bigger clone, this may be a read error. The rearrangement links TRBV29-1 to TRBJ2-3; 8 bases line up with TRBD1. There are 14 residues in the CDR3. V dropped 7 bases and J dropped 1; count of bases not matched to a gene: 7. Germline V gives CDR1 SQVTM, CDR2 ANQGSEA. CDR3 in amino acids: CSAMTGACTDTQYF. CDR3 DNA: TGCAGCGCTATGACAGGGGCCTGCACAGATACGCAGTATTTT.